These 9 T cell receptor beta chains were all obtained from the same sample, sequenced in a study of blood T cell repertoires in COVID-19. The table came from immunoSEQ multiplex PCR; TCRdb's copy has only in-frame clones and leaves some out. The table shows about 290,000 clones, with nearly 90% occurring only once. Specimen: peripheral blood. The receptors originated from a woman in her thirties with COVID-19, enrolled during active disease.

CDR3 nucleotides: TGTGCCAGCAGATGGCGACGGACTATCAGTTATTCTTTCTTT. Translated, it gives CASRWRRTISYSFF. This chain connects TRBV6-5 to TRBJ1-1; no clear D. Trimming shortened V by 6 bases and J by 12 bases, and 23 bases separated the two germline ends. Germline V gene lookup returns CDR1 MNHEY and CDR2 SVGAGI. This CDR3 spans 14 amino acids.

The J gene is TRBJ1-2, the V gene TRBV24-1, with D hard to call. V was trimmed by 1 base and J by 4 bases, leaving 15 bases between them. The germline V gene has CDR1 KGHDR and CDR2 SFDVKD. The CDR3 runs to 16 residues. CDR3 amino acids: CATSDFQKHTAYGYTF. In nucleotides, the CDR3 is TGTGCCACCAGTGATTTCCAAAAACACACCGCCTATGGCTACACCTTC.

This clone came up once. The chain couples TRBV11-2 to TRBJ2-2; no clear D gene. This CDR3 spans 14 amino acids. Per the germline V gene, CDR1 is SGHAT and CDR2 is FQNNGV. V was clipped by 8 bases and J by 5 bases, with 15 bases between them. Written as DNA, the CDR3 is TGTGCCAGCCGAGCGTTATTTGGGACCGGGGAGCTGTTTTTT. It is translated as CASRALFGTGELFF.

This clone appeared a few times. V usage is TRBV7-2 and J usage is TRBJ1-4, with 7 bases that match TRBD1. V lost 4 bases, J lost 5 bases, and 10 bases stayed unmatched. Germline V gene data show CDR1 as SGHTA and CDR2 as FQGNSA. This CDR3 is built from 16 residues. The CDR3 loop is CASSSNPGQRNEKLFF. The DNA for the CDR3 is TGTGCCAGCAGCTCCAATCCGGGACAGAGGAATGAAAAACTGTTTTTT.

The chain joins TRBV30 to TRBJ1-3, with TRBD1 matching 9 bases. The CDR3 sequence is 14 residues long. V lost 5 bases to trimming and J lost 5 bases; unmatched junction nucleotides: 7. Germline V CDR1 and CDR2: GTSNPN, SVGIG (reference sequence). CDR3 DNA sequence: TGTGCCTGGGACGGCGGGACAGGGCGAAACACCATATATTTT. Protein sequence: CAWDGGTGRNTIYF.

The chain employs TRBV4-1 and TRBJ1-6, with a tentative D call TRBD1 (6 bases). The germline V gene encodes CDR1 MGHRA and CDR2 YSYEKL. Trimming pared 4 bases from V and 8 bases from J, leaving 18 bases between. The CDR3 runs 16 residues. The CDR3 bases are TGCGCCAGCAGCCGCCAGAGGAACAGGGTGGATTCACCCCTCCACTTT. Residues: CASSRQRNRVDSPLHF.

This clone was detected only once. J is TRBJ1-6 and V is TRBV19; D remains ambiguous. Looked up from germline, CDR1 is LNHDA and CDR2 is SQIVND (reference sequence). V shed 8 bases and J shed 0 bases, with 11 bases lying between them. The CDR3 is 15 amino acids. The CDR3 nucleotides are TGTGCCAGTTGGGGAGCGATCTCCTATAATTCACCCCTCCACTTT. Encoded protein: CASWGAISYNSPLHF.

The J gene is TRBJ2-1, the V gene TRBV7-8, with D maybe TRBD1 (6 bases). Germline CDR1 is SGHVS and CDR2 is FQNEAQ. V dropped 6 bases and J dropped 3 bases, with 15 bases sitting between them. This CDR3 is 15 amino acids long. CDR3 sequence reads: CASRLDRQFYNEQFF. The CDR3, as DNA: TGTGCCAGCAGGTTGGACAGACAGTTCTACAATGAGCAGTTCTTC.

The chain employs TRBV7-9 and TRBJ1-2; maybe TRBD1 (5 bases). Germline CDR1 reads SEHNR; CDR2 reads FQNEAQ (reference sequence). V lost 1 base, J lost 8 bases, and 20 bases lay in between. This CDR3 is 16 amino acids long. CDR3 nucleotide sequence: TGTGCCAGCAGCTTAGATGATTGGGACTACTCACAGGGCTACACCTTC. Translation gives CASSLDDWDYSQGYTF. The variable domain in full, completed from reference TRBV7-9 and TRBJ1-2, reads DTGVSQNPRHKITKRGQNVTFRCDPISEHNRLYWYRQTLGQGPEFLTYFQNEAQLEKSRLLSDRFSAERPKGSFSTLEIQRTEQGDSAMYLCASSLDDWDYSQGYTFGSGTRLTVV.